This T cell receptor beta chain was found in a study of T-cell memory formation after mild COVID-19. About this clonotype itself: The germline gene is not matched at one end of the junction; a read error may be the cause.

MiXCR, run by TCRdb on the 5' RACE reads, gives a single entry per CDR3 protein. The table records approximately 99,000 distinct CDR3 sequences, 15% to 20% of them present only once. The CDR3 covers 14 residues. Germline lookup yields CDR1 SGHRS and CDR2 YFSETQ. The V gene is TRBV5-1, the J gene TRBJ2-3, with TRBD1 matching over 8 bases. Sequencing was performed on PBMCs or a T cell subset sorted from them (not recorded which). The sequence was obtained from a man aged 18 to 35 who had mild COVID-19 (a few samples of this study predate the infection). Cell type and time point are not known. The CDR3 loop is CASTLTGAGDTQYF. DNA for the CDR3: TGCGCCAGCACCTTGACAGGGGCGGGGGATACGCAGTATTTT.